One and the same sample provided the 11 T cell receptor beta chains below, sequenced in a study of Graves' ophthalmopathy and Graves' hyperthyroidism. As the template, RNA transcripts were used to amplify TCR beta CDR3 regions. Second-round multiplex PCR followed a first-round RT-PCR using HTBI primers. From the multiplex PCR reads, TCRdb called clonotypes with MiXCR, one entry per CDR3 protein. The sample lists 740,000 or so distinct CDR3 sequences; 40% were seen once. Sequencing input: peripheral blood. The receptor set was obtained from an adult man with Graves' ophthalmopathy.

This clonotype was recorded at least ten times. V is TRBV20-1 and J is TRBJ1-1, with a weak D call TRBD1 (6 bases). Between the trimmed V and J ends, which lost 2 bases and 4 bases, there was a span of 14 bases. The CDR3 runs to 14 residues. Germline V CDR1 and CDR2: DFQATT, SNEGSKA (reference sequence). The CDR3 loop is CSARRQGRITEAFF. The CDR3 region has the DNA TGCAGTGCTAGAAGGCAGGGGAGGATCACTGAAGCTTTCTTT.

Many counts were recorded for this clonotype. CDR3 amino acids: CASSFGREGTEAFF. The CDR3 DNA follows: TGTGCCAGCAGTTTTGGCAGGGAAGGCACTGAAGCTTTCTTT. The chain combines TRBV12-3 or TRBV12-4 with TRBJ1-1, with D maybe TRBD1 (5 bases). The CDR3 is 14 amino acids. Trimming pared 3 bases from V and 4 bases from J, leaving 12 bases between.

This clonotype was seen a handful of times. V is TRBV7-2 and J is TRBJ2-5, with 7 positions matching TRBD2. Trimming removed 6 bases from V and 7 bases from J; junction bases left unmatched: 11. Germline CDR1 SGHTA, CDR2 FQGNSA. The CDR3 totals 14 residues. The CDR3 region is CASRITAGDATQYF. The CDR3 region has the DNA TGTGCCAGCAGAATTACGGCGGGAGATGCGACCCAGTACTTC. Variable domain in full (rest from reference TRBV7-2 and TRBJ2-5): GAGVSQSPSNKVTEKGKDVELRCDPISGHTALYWYRQSLGQGLEFLIYFQGNSAPDKSGLPSDRFSAERTGGSVSTLTIQRTQQEDSAVYLCASRITAGDATQYFGPGTRLLVL.

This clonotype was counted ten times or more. For the CDR3, the DNA is TGTGCCAGCAGCGAGCGCAGTGTGGCCAACGTCCTGACTTTC. Its translation: CASSERSVANVLTF. The rearrangement joins TRBV9 to TRBJ2-6; D not resolved. Trimming removed 3 bases at V and 6 bases at J, with 10 bases between. The length of the CDR3 is 14 residues. CDR1 and CDR2 (germline): SGDLS, YYNGEE.

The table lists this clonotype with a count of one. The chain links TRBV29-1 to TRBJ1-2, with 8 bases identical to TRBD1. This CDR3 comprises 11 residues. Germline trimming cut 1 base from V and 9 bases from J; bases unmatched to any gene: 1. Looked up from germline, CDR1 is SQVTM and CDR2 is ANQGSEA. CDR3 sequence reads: CSVEGTGSYTF. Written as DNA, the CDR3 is TGCAGCGTTGAAGGGACAGGGAGCTACACCTTC.

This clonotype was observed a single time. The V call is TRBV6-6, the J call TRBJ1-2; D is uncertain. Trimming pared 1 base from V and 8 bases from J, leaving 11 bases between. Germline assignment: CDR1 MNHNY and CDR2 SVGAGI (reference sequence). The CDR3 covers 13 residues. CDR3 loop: CASSYFYSQGYTF. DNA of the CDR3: TGTGCCAGCAGTTACTTTTACTCCCAGGGCTACACCTTC.

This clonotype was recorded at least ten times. The CDR3 sequence is CASSMFGRNYGYTF. CDR3 DNA: TGTGCCAGTAGTATGTTTGGCAGGAACTATGGCTACACCTTC. This rearrangement joins TRBV19 to TRBJ1-2; D not certain. The CDR3 consists of 14 residues. V lost 3 bases, J lost 2 bases, and 10 bases lay in between. Per the germline V gene, CDR1 is LNHDA and CDR2 is SQIVND (reference sequence).

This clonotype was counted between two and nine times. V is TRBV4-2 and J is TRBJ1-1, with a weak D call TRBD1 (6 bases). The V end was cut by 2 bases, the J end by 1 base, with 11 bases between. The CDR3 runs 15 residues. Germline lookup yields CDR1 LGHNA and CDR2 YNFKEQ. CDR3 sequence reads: CASSQTTQGNTEAFF. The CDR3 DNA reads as TGTGCCAGCAGCCAAACAACACAGGGGAACACTGAAGCTTTCTTT.

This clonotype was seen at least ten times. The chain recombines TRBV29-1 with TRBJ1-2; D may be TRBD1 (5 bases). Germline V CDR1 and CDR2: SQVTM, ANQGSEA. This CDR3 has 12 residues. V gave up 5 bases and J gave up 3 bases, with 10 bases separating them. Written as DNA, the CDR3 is TGCAGCGTTTCTGACAGAGACTATGGCTACACCTTC. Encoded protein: CSVSDRDYGYTF.

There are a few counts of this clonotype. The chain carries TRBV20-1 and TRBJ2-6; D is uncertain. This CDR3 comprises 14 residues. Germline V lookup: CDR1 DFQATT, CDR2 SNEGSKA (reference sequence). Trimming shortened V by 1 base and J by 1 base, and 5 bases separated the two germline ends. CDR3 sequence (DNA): TGCAGTGCTAGAGTGGGGTCTGGGGCCAACGTCCTGACTTTC. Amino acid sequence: CSARVGSGANVLTF.

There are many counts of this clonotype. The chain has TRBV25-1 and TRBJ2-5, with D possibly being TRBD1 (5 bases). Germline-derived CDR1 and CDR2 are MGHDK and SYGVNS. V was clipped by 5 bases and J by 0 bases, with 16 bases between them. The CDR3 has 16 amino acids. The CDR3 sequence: CASSYGADTYQETQYF. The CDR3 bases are TGTGCCAGCAGTTATGGGGCAGATACGTACCAAGAGACCCAGTACTTC.